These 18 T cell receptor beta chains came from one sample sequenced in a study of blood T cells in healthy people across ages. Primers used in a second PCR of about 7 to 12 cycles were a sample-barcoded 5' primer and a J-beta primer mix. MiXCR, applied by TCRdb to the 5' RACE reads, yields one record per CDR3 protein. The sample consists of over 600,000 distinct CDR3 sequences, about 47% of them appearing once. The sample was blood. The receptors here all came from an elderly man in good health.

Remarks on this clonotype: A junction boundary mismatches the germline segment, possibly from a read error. In DNA, the CDR3 is TGTGCCATCAGTGAGTCAGTAGGGGGAAGAGGTGAAAAGCTGTTTTTT. Protein sequence: CAISESVGGRGEKLFF. The gene calls are TRBV10-3 and TRBJ1-4; TRBD1 might be the D (6 bases). The CDR3 sequence is 16 residues long. CDR1 ENHRY and CDR2 SYGVKD come from the germline V gene.

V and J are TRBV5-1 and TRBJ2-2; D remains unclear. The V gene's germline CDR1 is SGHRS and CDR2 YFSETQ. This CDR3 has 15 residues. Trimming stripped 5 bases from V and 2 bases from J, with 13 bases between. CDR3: CASRVIATNTGELFF. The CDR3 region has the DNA TGCGCCAGCAGAGTTATCGCGACTAACACCGGGGAGCTGTTTTTT.

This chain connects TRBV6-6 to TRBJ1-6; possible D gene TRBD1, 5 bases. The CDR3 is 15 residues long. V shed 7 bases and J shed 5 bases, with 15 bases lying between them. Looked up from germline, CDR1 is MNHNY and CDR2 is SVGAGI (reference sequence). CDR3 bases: TGTGCCAGCAACAAAGTCGGGGCCAATAATTCACCCCTCCACTTT. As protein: CASNKVGANNSPLHF.

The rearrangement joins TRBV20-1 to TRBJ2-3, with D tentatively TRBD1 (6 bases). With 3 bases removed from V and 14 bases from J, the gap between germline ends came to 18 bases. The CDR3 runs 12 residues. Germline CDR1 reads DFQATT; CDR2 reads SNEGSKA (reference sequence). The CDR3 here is CSASAPQGYAYF. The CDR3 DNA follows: TGCAGTGCTAGCGCCCCACAGGGATACGCGTATTTT.

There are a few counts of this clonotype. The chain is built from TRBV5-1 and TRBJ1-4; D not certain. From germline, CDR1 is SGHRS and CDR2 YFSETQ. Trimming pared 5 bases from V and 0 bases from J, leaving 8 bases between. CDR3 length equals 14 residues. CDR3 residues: CASRKGSTNEKLFF. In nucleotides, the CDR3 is TGCGCCAGCAGGAAGGGATCAACTAATGAAAAACTGTTTTTT.

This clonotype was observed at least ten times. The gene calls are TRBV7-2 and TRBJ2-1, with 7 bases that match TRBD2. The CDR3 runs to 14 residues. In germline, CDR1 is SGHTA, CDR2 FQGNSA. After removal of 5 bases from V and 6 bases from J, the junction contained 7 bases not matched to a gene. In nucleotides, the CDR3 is TGTGCCAGCAGCCCCGGACTAGTGGCCAATGAGCAGTTCTTC. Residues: CASSPGLVANEQFF.

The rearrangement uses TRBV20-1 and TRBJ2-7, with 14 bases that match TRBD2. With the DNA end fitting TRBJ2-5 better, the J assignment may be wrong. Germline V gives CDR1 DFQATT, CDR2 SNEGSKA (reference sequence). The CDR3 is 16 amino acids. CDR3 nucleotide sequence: TGCAGTGCCGTCCGACTAGCGGGGGGGGATGGGGAGACCCAGTACTTC. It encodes CSAVRLAGGDGETQYF.

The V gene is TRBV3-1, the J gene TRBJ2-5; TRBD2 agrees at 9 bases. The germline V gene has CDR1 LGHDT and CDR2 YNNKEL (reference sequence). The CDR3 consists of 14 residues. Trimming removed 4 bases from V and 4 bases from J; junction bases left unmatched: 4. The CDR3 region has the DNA TGTGCCAGCAGCCGCGGACTAGCGCCAGAGACCCAGTACTTC. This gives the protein CASSRGLAPETQYF.

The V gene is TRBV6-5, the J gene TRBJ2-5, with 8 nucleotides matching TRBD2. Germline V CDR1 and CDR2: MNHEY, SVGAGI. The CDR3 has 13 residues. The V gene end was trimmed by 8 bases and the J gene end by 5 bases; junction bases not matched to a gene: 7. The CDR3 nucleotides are TGTGCCAGCCGAGCGGGAGTCGTGGAGACCCAGTACTTC. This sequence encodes CASRAGVVETQYF.

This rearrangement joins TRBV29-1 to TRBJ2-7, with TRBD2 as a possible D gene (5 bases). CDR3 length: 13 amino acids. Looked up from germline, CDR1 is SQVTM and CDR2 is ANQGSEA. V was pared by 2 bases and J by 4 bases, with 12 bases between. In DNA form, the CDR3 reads TGCAGCGTTGAAAGCCATGGGGAGTACGAGCAGTACTTC. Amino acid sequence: CSVESHGEYEQYF.

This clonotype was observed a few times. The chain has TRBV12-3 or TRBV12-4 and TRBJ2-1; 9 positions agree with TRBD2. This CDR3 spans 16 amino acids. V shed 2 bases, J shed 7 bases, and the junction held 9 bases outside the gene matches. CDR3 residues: CASSLTGTSFVNEQFF. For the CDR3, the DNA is TGTGCCAGCAGTTTAACCGGGACTAGCTTTGTGAATGAGCAGTTCTTC.

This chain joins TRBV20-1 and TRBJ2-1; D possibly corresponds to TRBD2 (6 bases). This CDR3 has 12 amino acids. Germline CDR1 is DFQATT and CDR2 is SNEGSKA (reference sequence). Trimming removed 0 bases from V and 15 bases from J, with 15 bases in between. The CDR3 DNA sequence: TGCAGTGCTAGAGATGCGGGGCCGAACCCGTTCTTC. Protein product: CSARDAGPNPFF.

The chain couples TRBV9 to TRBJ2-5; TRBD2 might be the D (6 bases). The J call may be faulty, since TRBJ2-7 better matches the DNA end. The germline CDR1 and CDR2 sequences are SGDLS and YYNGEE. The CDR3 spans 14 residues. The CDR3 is CASSRLDVEYEQYF. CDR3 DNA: TGTGCCAGCAGTAGACTAGACGTCGAGTACGAGCAGTACTTC.

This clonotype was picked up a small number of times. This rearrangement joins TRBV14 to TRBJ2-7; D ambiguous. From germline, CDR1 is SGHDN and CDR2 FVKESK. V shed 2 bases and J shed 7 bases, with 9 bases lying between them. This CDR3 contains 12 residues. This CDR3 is CASSQPFNEQYF. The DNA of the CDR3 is TGTGCCAGCAGCCAACCCTTCAATGAGCAGTACTTC.

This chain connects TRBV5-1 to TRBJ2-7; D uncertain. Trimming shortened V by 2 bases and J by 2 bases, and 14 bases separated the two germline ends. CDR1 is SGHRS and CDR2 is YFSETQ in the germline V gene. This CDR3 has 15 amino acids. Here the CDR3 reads CASSLNSVQTYEQYF. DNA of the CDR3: TGCGCCAGCAGCTTAAATTCGGTCCAAACCTACGAGCAGTACTTC.

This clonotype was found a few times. The CDR3 is CASSLASSGSYVGELFF. The CDR3 bases are TGTGCCAGCAGCTTAGCCTCTAGCGGGAGTTACGTCGGGGAGCTGTTTTTT. The rearrangement joins TRBV7-2 to TRBJ2-2; 10 bases fit TRBD2. Trimming removed 0 bases from V and 7 bases from J; junction bases left unmatched: 8. Germline CDR1 and CDR2: SGHTA and FQGNSA. There are 17 residues in the CDR3.

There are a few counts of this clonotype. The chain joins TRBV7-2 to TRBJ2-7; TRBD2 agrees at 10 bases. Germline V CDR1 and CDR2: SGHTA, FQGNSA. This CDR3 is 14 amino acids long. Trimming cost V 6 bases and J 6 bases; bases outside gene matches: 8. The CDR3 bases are TGTGCCAGCAGTCCCCCTAGCGGGAGATCCGAGCAGTACTTC. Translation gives CASSPPSGRSEQYF.

CDR3 coding DNA: TGTGCCAGCAGTAAGTTGGAAGGACAGGGGGCAGATACGCAGTATTTT. It translates to CASSKLEGQGADTQYF. V and J are TRBV25-1 and TRBJ2-3; 10 bases are shared with TRBD1. The V and J ends lost 5 bases and 4 bases, in that order; junction bases with no gene match: 9. Germline V gene sequence: CDR1 MGHDK, CDR2 SYGVNS. The length of the CDR3 is 16 residues. The full variable domain, rest sourced from reference TRBV25-1 and TRBJ2-3, is EADIYQTPRYLVIGTGKKITLECSQTMGHDKMYWYQQDPGMELHLIHYSYGVNSTEKGDLSSESTVSRIRTEHFPLTLESARPSHTSQYLCASSKLEGQGADTQYFGPGTRLTVL.